The 22 T cell receptor beta chains given below trace back to one sample, sequenced in a study of T cell changes during pregnancy in multiple sclerosis. The table came from immunoSEQ multiplex PCR; TCRdb's copy has only in-frame clones and leaves some out. The top ten hold 2.9% of the sample, which has tens of thousands of clones, about 91% seen once. Sequenced here: CD8+ T cells from peripheral blood mononuclear cells, sampled in the second trimester of pregnancy. These receptors all come from a female donor with multiple sclerosis, enrolled in a pregnancy study.

This chain connects TRBV23-1 to TRBJ1-1; a weak D match, TRBD1 (5 bases). TRBV23-1 is labeled an ORF, and its function is uncertain. V was trimmed by 4 bases and J by 0 bases, leaving 9 bases between them. The CDR3 has 14 amino acids. CDR3 sequence (DNA): TGCGCCAGCAGTCGTTCGGGGGTGAACACTGAAGCTTTCTTT. Protein: CASSRSGVNTEAFF.

The chain uses TRBV19 and TRBJ2-1; TRBD1 agrees at 11 bases. Germline-derived CDR1 and CDR2 are LNHDA and SQIVND (reference sequence). This CDR3 contains 14 residues. V shed 5 bases and J 7 bases; nucleotides not matched to a gene: 4. CDR3 nucleotides: TGTGCCAGTAGTCCCCGGGACAGGGGGAATGAGCAGTTCTTC. Amino acids: CASSPRDRGNEQFF.

This chain uses TRBV30 with TRBJ2-5; D may be TRBD2 (6 bases). Germline CDR1 reads GTSNPN; CDR2 reads SVGIG (reference sequence). This CDR3 spans 14 amino acids. Trimming stripped 2 bases from V and 1 base from J, with 11 bases between. As DNA, the CDR3 is TGTGCCTGGAGTAATCTGGGACTCCAAGAGACCCAGTACTTC. This translates into CAWSNLGLQETQYF.

The rearrangement joins TRBV11-2 to TRBJ2-3; D possibly corresponds to TRBD2 (6 bases). This CDR3 contains 14 residues. Germline V gene sequence: CDR1 SGHAT, CDR2 FQNNGV. The V end was cut by 3 bases, the J end by 4 bases, with 11 bases between. The CDR3 here is CASSLGGWADTQYF. The CDR3 DNA reads TGTGCCAGCAGCTTGGGGGGATGGGCAGATACGCAGTATTTT. The full variable domain, with the rest looked up from reference TRBV11-2 and TRBJ2-3, is EAGVAQSPRYKIIEKRQSVAFWCNPISGHATLYWYQQILGQGPKLLIQFQNNGVVDDSQLPKDRFSAERLKGVDSTLKIQPAKLEDSAVYLCASSLGGWADTQYFGPGTRLTVL.

The chain recombines TRBV9 with TRBJ2-3; 10 bases line up with TRBD2. The CDR3 is 16 amino acids. Trimming at V came to 3 bases and at J to 4 bases, leaving 8 bases not matched to a gene. Per the germline V gene, CDR1 is SGDLS and CDR2 is YYNGEE. CDR3 DNA sequence: TGTGCCAGCAGCGCCACCGGGACTAGCGAAGCAGATACGCAGTATTTT. It codes for CASSATGTSEADTQYF. The full variable domain, completed using reference TRBV9 and TRBJ2-3, is DSGVTQTPKHLITATGQRVTLRCSPRSGDLSVYWYQQSLDQGLQFLIQYYNGEERAKGNILERFSAQQFPDLHSELNLSSLELGDSALYFCASSATGTSEADTQYFGPGTRLTVL.

This chain links TRBV7-6 with TRBJ1-5; a weak D match, TRBD1 (5 bases). There are 13 residues in the CDR3. Germline-derived CDR1 and CDR2 are SGHVS and FNYEAQ. V shed 4 bases and J shed 6 bases, with 10 bases lying between them. The chain's CDR3 is CASSSGGGQPQHF. CDR3 DNA sequence: TGTGCCAGCAGCTCGGGGGGGGGTCAGCCCCAGCATTTT.

The chain couples TRBV9 to TRBJ1-2; D ambiguous. Trimming removed 3 bases at V and 4 bases at J, with 13 bases between. CDR1 and CDR2 (germline): SGDLS, YYNGEE. CDR3 length: 14 residues. The chain's CDR3 is CASSAGDSAYGYTF. The CDR3 coding sequence is TGTGCCAGCAGCGCGGGAGACTCTGCCTATGGCTACACCTTC.

This clone was observed once. The rearrangement joins TRBV29-1 to TRBJ2-7; TRBD1 matches at 8 bases. This CDR3 has 13 residues. V trimming: 6 bases; J trimming: 1 base; junction bases outside the gene matches: 5. Germline assignment: CDR1 SQVTM and CDR2 ANQGSEA. The CDR3 loop is CSVPGGESYEQYF. In DNA form, the CDR3 reads TGCAGCGTCCCAGGGGGCGAGTCCTACGAGCAGTACTTC.

J is TRBJ2-7 and V is TRBV9; D not resolved. The V and J ends lost 4 bases and 7 bases respectively, with 18 bases between them. The germline CDR1 and CDR2 sequences are SGDLS and YYNGEE. CDR3 length equals 14 residues. The CDR3 here is CASSPIYGTREQYF. The CDR3 bases are TGTGCCAGCAGCCCGATCTATGGCACGAGGGAGCAGTACTTC.

J is TRBJ2-5 and V is TRBV9, with TRBD1 matching over 9 bases. Per germline, CDR1 SGDLS and CDR2 YYNGEE. The CDR3 consists of 15 residues. Trimming removed 6 bases from V and 2 bases from J; junction bases left unmatched: 8. The CDR3 protein is CASNRPGQGQETQYF. For the CDR3, the DNA is TGTGCCAGCAATCGTCCGGGACAGGGACAAGAGACCCAGTACTTC.

This chain connects TRBV25-1 to TRBJ2-3; D is possibly TRBD2 (6 bases). Germline V gene lookup returns CDR1 MGHDK and CDR2 SYGVNS. The CDR3 extends over 11 amino acids. V was trimmed by 3 bases and J by 13 bases, leaving 11 bases between them. The CDR3: CASSDWRGEYF. CDR3 DNA: TGTGCCAGCAGTGACTGGCGGGGCGAGTATTTT.

This clone came up a few times. This chain uses TRBV18 with TRBJ1-1; D is perhaps TRBD1 (5 bases). This CDR3 spans 16 amino acids. With 2 bases removed from V and 1 base from J, the gap between germline ends came to 14 bases. Germline V gene data show CDR1 as KGHSH and CDR2 as LQKENI. The DNA for the CDR3 is TGTGCCAGCTCACCAACGGGGGAACACCCGAACACTGAAGCTTTCTTT. It is translated as CASSPTGEHPNTEAFF.

The chain links TRBV19 to TRBJ2-1; 8 bases align to TRBD2. This CDR3 is 17 amino acids long. Per germline, CDR1 LNHDA and CDR2 SQIVND (reference sequence). With 5 bases clipped from V and 1 base from J, the junction kept 10 bases outside the gene matches. The CDR3 reads CASSLALRGASYNEQFF. In DNA form, the CDR3 reads TGTGCCAGTAGTTTAGCGTTGCGGGGGGCTTCCTACAATGAGCAGTTCTTC.

V usage is TRBV19 and J usage is TRBJ2-5, with D unresolved. Germline V gene data show CDR1 as LNHDA and CDR2 as SQIVND (reference sequence). The CDR3 is 15 amino acids. V was cut by 3 bases and J by 5 bases, with 16 bases left in between. The CDR3 loop reads CASSIRRYPRETQYF. DNA of the CDR3: TGTGCCAGTAGTATTCGGCGCTATCCCAGGGAGACCCAGTACTTC.

The chain has TRBV9 and TRBJ2-1, with 13 positions matching TRBD2. Per the germline V gene, CDR1 is SGDLS and CDR2 is YYNGEE. The J segment lost 2 bases and the V segment lost 4 bases, leaving 9 bases of the junction unmatched. The length of the CDR3 is 18 residues. The CDR3 DNA follows: TGTGCCAGCAGCCCACGGACTAGCGGGGGCCCCCCCTACAATGAGCAGTTCTTC. As protein: CASSPRTSGGPPYNEQFF.

The chain recombines TRBV2 with TRBJ2-1; D might be TRBD2 (6 bases). The germline gives CDR1 SNHLY, CDR2 FYNNEI. Trimming left V 7 bases short and J 10 bases short, with 14 bases between. CDR3 length equals 12 residues. The CDR3 loop reads CASTGIREEQFF. In DNA, the CDR3 is TGTGCCAGCACGGGAATACGGGAGGAGCAGTTCTTC. The complete variable domain, with remaining parts taken from reference TRBV2 and TRBJ2-1, reads EPEVTQTPSHQVTQMGQEVILRCVPISNHLYFYWYRQILGQKVEFLVSFYNNEISEKSEIFDDQFSVERPDGSNFTLKIRSTKLEDSAMYFCASTGIREEQFFGPGTRLTVL.

The chain uses TRBV9 and TRBJ1-5, with D unclear. Germline V lookup: CDR1 SGDLS, CDR2 YYNGEE. The CDR3 spans 14 residues. Trimming removed 3 bases from V and 3 bases from J, with 10 bases in between. This CDR3 reads CASSARGSNQPQHF. The CDR3 DNA sequence: TGTGCCAGCAGCGCGCGGGGATCCAATCAGCCCCAGCATTTT.

The chain joins TRBV6-4 to TRBJ2-3; perhaps TRBD2 as D (5 bases). Germline V lookup: CDR1 MRHNA, CDR2 SNTAGT. The V gene lost 0 bases and the J gene lost 5 bases, with 9 bases spanning the gap. This CDR3 has 14 amino acids. CDR3 in DNA: TGTGCCAGCAGTGACTCGTTAGAGGGAGATACGCAGTATTTT. This encodes CASSDSLEGDTQYF.

The chain employs TRBV5-1 and TRBJ1-1; TRBD1 aligns across 9 bases. The CDR3 has 13 amino acids. V lost 0 bases and J lost 6; bases outside the gene matches: 0. Germline V CDR1 and CDR2: SGHRS, YFSETQ. The CDR3 loop reads CASSLGTGAEAFF. DNA of the CDR3: TGCGCCAGCAGCTTGGGGACAGGGGCTGAAGCTTTCTTT. The whole variable domain, filled in from reference TRBV5-1 and TRBJ1-1, reads KAGVTQTPRYLIKTRGQQVTLSCSPISGHRSVSWYQQTPGQGLQFLFEYFSETQRNKGNFPGRFSGRQFSNSRSEMNVSTLELGDSALYLCASSLGTGAEAFFGQGTRLTVV.

The chain carries TRBV5-5 and TRBJ2-5, with 9 bases that match TRBD1. CDR1 is SGHKS and CDR2 is YYEKEE in the germline V gene (reference sequence). The V and J ends lost 4 bases and 4 bases, in that order; junction bases with no gene match: 5. This CDR3 contains 14 residues. The CDR3 coding sequence is TGTGCCAGCAGCCGCTGGGACAGGGCAGAGACCCAGTACTTC. Protein product: CASSRWDRAETQYF.

The chain carries TRBV5-6 and TRBJ2-5; D might be TRBD2 (7 bases). The CDR3 extends over 13 amino acids. The V gene lost 3 bases and the J gene lost 5 bases, with 11 bases spanning the gap. Germline CDR1 reads SGHDT; CDR2 reads YYEEEE. The CDR3, as DNA: TGTGCCAGCAGCTCGGGGGGCGGGGAGACCCAGTACTTC. Encoded protein: CASSSGGGETQYF.

The rearrangement links TRBV7-9 to TRBJ1-5; 7 bases fit TRBD1. Germline loops: CDR1 SEHNR, CDR2 FQNEAQ (reference sequence). The CDR3 contains 15 residues. The V and J ends lost 5 bases and 4 bases, in that order; junction bases with no gene match: 8. CDR3 bases: TGTGCCAGCAGCCCGACGGGACAGCCAAATCAGCCCCAGCATTTT. It codes for CASSPTGQPNQPQHF.